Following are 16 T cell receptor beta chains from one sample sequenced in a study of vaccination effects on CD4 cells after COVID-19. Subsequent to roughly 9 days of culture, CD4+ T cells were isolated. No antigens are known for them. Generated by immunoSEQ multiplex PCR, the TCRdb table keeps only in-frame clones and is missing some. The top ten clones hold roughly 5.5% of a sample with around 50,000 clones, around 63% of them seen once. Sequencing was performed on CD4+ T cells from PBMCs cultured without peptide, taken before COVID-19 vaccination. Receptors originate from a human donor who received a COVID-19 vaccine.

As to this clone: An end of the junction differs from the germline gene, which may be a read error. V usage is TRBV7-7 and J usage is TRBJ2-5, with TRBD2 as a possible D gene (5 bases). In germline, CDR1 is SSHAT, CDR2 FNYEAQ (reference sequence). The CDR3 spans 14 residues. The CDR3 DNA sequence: TGTGCTAGCAGCTTAGGTGGCGGGCAAGAGACCCAGTACTTC. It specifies CASSLGGGQETQYF. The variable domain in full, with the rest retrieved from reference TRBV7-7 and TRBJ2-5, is GAGVSQSPRYKVTKRGQDVTLRCDPISSHATLYWYQQALGQGPEFLTYFNYEAQPDKSGLPSDRFSAERPEGSISTLTIQRTEQRDSAMYRCASSLGGGQETQYFGPGTRLLVL.

The CDR3 nucleotides read TGTGCCAGCAGCGTAGCCCCGGGGCCCACTGAAGCTTTCTTT. Translation: CASSVAPGPTEAFF. V and J are TRBV9 and TRBJ1-1; D possibly corresponds to TRBD1 (5 bases). Germline V lookup: CDR1 SGDLS, CDR2 YYNGEE. Trimming took 0 bases from V and 4 from J, leaving 10 bases between them. This CDR3 spans 14 amino acids. Using reference TRBV9 and TRBJ1-1 for the parts outside the CDR3, the full variable domain is DSGVTQTPKHLITATGQRVTLRCSPRSGDLSVYWYQQSLDQGLQFLIQYYNGEERAKGNILERFSAQQFPDLHSELNLSSLELGDSALYFCASSVAPGPTEAFFGQGTRLTVV.

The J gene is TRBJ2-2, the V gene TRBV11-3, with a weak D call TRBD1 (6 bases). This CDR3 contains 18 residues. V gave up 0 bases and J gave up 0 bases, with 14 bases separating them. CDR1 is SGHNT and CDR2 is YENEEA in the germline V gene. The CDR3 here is CASSLEGWTETNTGELFF. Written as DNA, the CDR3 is TGTGCCAGCAGCTTAGAGGGGTGGACAGAGACGAACACCGGGGAGCTGTTTTTT.

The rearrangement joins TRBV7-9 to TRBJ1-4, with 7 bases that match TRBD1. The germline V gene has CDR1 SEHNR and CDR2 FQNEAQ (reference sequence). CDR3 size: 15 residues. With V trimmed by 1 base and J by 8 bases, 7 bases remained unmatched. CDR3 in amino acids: CASSLETGTEEKLFF. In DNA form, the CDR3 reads TGTGCCAGCAGCTTAGAGACAGGGACCGAGGAAAAACTGTTTTTT.

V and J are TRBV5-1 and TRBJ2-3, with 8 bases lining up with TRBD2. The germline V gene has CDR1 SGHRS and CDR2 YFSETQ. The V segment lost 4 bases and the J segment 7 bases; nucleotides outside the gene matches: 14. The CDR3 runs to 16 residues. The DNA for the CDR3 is TGCGCCAGCAGCCCCGGAGTCGGGGGGGCCGGAAATACGCAGTATTTT. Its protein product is CASSPGVGGAGNTQYF.

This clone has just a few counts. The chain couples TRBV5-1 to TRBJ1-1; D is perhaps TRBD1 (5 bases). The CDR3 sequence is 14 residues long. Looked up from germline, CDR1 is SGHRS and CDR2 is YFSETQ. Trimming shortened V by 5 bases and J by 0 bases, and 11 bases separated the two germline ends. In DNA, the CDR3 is TGCGCCAGCAGAGAGGGGCAGATGAACACTGAAGCTTTCTTT. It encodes CASREGQMNTEAFF. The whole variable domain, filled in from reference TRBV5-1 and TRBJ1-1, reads KAGVTQTPRYLIKTRGQQVTLSCSPISGHRSVSWYQQTPGQGLQFLFEYFSETQRNKGNFPGRFSGRQFSNSRSEMNVSTLELGDSALYLCASREGQMNTEAFFGQGTRLTVV.

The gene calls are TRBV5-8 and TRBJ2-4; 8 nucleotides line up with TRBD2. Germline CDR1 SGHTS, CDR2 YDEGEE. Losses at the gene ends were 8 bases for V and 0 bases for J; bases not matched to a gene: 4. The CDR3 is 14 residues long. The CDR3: CASPGGVAKNIQYF. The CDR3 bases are TGTGCCAGTCCGGGAGGGGTAGCCAAAAACATTCAGTACTTC. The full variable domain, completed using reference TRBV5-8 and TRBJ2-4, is EAGVTQSPTHLIKTRGQQATLRCSPISGHTSVYWYQQALGLGLQFLLWYDEGEERNRGNFPPRFSGRQFPNYSSELNVNALELEDSALYLCASPGGVAKNIQYFGAGTRLSVL.

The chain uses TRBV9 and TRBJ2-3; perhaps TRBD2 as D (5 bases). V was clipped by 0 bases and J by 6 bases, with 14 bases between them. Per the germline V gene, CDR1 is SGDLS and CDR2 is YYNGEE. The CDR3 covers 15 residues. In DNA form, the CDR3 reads TGTGCCAGCAGCGTAGCTAGCCTTCCCCTGGATACGCAGTATTTT. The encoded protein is CASSVASLPLDTQYF.

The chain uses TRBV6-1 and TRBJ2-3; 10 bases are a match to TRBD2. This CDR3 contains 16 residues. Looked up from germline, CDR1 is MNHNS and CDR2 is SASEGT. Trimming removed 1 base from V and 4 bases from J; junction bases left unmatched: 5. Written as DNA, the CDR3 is TGTGCCAGCAGTGAAGGACTAGCGGGCGTCTCAGATACGCAGTATTTT. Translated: CASSEGLAGVSDTQYF.

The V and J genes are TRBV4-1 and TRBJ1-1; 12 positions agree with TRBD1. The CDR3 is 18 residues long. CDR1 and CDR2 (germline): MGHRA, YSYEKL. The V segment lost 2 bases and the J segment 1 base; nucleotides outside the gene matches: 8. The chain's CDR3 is CASSQTSGQGAGNTEAFF. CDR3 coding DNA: TGCGCCAGCAGCCAAACTTCGGGACAGGGGGCTGGGAACACTGAAGCTTTCTTT.

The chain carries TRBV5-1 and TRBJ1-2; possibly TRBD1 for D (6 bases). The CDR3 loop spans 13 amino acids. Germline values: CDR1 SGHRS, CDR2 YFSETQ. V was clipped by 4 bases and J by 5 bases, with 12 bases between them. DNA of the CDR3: TGCGCCAGCAGCATATCACAGGGATATGGCTACACCTTC. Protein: CASSISQGYGYTF.

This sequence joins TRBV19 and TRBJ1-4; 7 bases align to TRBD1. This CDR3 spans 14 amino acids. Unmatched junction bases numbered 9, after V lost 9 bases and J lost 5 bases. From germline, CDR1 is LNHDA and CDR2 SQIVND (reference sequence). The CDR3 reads CASRNRGGNEKLFF. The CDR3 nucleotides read TGTGCCAGCAGGAACAGGGGAGGGAATGAAAAACTGTTTTTT. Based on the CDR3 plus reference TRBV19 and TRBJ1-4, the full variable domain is DGGITQSPKYLFRKEGQNVTLSCEQNLNHDAMYWYRQDPGQGLRLIYYSQIVNDFQKGDIAEGYSVSREKKESFPLTVTSAQKNPTAFYLCASRNRGGNEKLFFGSGTQLSVL.

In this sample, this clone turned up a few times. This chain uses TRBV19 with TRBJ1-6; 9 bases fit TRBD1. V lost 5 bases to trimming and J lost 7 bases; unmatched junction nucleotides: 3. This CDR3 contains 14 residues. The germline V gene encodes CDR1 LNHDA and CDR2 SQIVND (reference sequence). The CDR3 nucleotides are TGTGCCAGTAGTCTCGGGACAGGGAATTCACCCCTCCACTTT. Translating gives CASSLGTGNSPLHF. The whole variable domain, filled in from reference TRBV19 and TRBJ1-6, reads DGGITQSPKYLFRKEGQNVTLSCEQNLNHDAMYWYRQDPGQGLRLIYYSQIVNDFQKGDIAEGYSVSREKKESFPLTVTSAQKNPTAFYLCASSLGTGNSPLHFGNGTRLTVT.

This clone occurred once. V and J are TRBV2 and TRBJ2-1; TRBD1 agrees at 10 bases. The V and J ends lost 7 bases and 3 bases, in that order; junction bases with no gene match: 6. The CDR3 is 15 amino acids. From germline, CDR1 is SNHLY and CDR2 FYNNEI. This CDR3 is CASTADRGNYNEQFF. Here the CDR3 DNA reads TGTGCCAGCACCGCGGACAGGGGGAACTACAATGAGCAGTTCTTC. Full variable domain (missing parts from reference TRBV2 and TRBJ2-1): EPEVTQTPSHQVTQMGQEVILRCVPISNHLYFYWYRQILGQKVEFLVSFYNNEISEKSEIFDDQFSVERPDGSNFTLKIRSTKLEDSAMYFCASTADRGNYNEQFFGPGTRLTVL.

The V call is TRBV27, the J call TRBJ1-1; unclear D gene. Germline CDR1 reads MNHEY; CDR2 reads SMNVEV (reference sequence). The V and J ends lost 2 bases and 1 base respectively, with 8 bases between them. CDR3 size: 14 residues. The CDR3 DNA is TGTGCCAGCAGTTTAGAGGGATCGAACACTGAAGCTTTCTTT. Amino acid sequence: CASSLEGSNTEAFF.

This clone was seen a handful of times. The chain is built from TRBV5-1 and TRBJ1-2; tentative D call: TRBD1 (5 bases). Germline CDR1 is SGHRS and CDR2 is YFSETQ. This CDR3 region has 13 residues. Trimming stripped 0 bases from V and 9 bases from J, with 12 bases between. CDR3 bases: TGCGCCAGCAGCTTGGAGGCAGGGAGAAGCTACACCTTC. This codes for CASSLEAGRSYTF.